The subject of this entry is one T cell receptor (beta chain). Its antigen is currently unknown. These data originate in a study of graft-versus-host responses after intestinal transplantation. Study outcomes and limitations: Peak circulating GvH clone levels were associated with early post-transplant HvG declines. The recipient marrow held GvH clones, and some of them showed up first in ileum or blood.

Repertoires were generated with immunoSEQ multiplex PCR, while TCRdb's copy carries only in-frame clones and drops some. The table has about 36,000 clones, approximately 94% seen once. From germline, CDR1 is GTSNPN and CDR2 SVGIG (reference sequence). The CDR3 length is 14 residues. Losses at the gene ends were 0 bases for V and 7 bases for J; bases not matched to a gene: 9. The clonotype originates from a human donor who was the organ donor for an intestinal transplant. The chain recombines TRBV30 with TRBJ2-7; 7 bases match TRBD2. The input for sequencing was unstimulated CD4+ T cells sorted from spleen or lymph node cells, taken before transplant. CDR3 residues: CAWSVYGGSREQYF. CDR3 DNA sequence: TGTGCCTGGAGTGTATACGGGGGGTCGAGGGAGCAGTACTTC. The full variable domain, with the rest looked up from reference TRBV30 and TRBJ2-7, is SQTIHQWPATLVQPVGSPLSLECTVEGTSNPNLYWYRQAAGRGLQLLFYSVGIGQISSEVPQNLSASRPQDRQFILSSKKLLLSDSGFYLCAWSVYGGSREQYFGPGTRLTVT.